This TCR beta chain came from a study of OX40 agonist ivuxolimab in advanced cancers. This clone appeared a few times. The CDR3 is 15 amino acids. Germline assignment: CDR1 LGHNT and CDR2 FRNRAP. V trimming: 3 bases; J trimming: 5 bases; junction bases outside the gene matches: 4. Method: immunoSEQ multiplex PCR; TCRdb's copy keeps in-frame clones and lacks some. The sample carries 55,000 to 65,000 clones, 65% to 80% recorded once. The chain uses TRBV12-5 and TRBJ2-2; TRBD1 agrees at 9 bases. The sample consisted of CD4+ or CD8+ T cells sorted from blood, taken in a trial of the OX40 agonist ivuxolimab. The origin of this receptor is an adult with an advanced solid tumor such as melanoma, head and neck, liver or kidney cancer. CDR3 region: CASGFLGQGTGELFF. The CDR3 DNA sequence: TGTGCTAGTGGTTTTTTAGGACAGGGGACCGGGGAGCTGTTTTTT.